The source of this T cell receptor (beta chain) is a study of T cell responses to AZD1222 COVID-19 vaccine. Study results and caveats: Clonal diversity may have been underestimated in mostly white British donors. Of spike-specific TCRs, nearly half reportedly target regions left unmutated in variants. Researchers report vaccine-associated CD4 TCRs spanning spike, with dominance at 160-218 and 743-854.

The germline gives CDR1 SGDLS, CDR2 YYNGEE. V dropped 3 bases and J dropped 7; count of bases not matched to a gene: 4. This CDR3 is built from 14 residues. Regarding this clone: Its antigen is not known.

Clones were read by immunoSEQ multiplex PCR, and TCRdb kept only the in-frame ones, dropping some. Of about 97,000 clones detected, approximately 90% appear once; the ten largest clones hold 7.5%. The receptor was isolated from an adult in good health. The gene calls are TRBV9 and TRBJ1-6, with TRBD1 matching over 7 bases. The sequenced sample was peripheral blood, obtained on day 0 of AZD1222 vaccination. The CDR3 loop reads CASSAGQRNSPLHF. For the CDR3, the DNA is TGTGCCAGCAGCGCGGGACAGAGAAATTCACCCCTCCACTTT.